This entry concerns a single T cell receptor beta chain. This CDR3 spans 14 amino acids. In germline, CDR1 is ENHRY, CDR2 SYGVKD. V was pared by 4 bases and J by 8 bases, with 17 bases between. The data stem from a study of T-cell reconstitution after alpha-beta-depleted transplantation in children. Unique molecular identifiers featured in how the TCRbeta library was prepared. From the PCR reads, TCRdb called clonotypes with MiXCR, one entry per CDR3 protein. This sample has hundreds of thousands of distinct CDR3 sequences, with under 13% found just once. Here the sequenced sample was PBMCs, taken before TCRalphabeta/CD19-depleted stem cell transplant. The chain has TRBV10-3 and TRBJ1-2; D is perhaps TRBD1 (6 bases). The TCR comes from a child younger than two with acute myeloid leukemia, due to receive a stem cell transplant. In DNA, the CDR3 is TGTGCCATCAGTGCAGGGGATCTGACCAGGGGCTACACCTTC. Protein sequence: CAISAGDLTRGYTF.